Listed below are T cell receptor beta chains from one sample, sequenced in a study of shared clonotypes between healthy human individuals. TCRdb keeps only in-frame clones here, not all; method: immunoSEQ multiplex PCR. This repertoire shows hundreds of thousands of clones, roughly 70% found once; its top ten account for approximately 1.8%. Material for sequencing was memory CD4+ T cells sorted from blood. The receptors shown here come from a woman aged 25-40 years in good health. CDR3s leave out the opening cysteine and the closing phenylalanine or tryptophan. Each record gives: CDR3 protein, V gene, J gene, clone size. Not every row has a clone size; where given, it reads once, few, many or a size class.

cdr3_aa: ASSLAQGLMALQETQY
v_call: TRBV5-1
j_call: TRBJ2-5
clone_size: few

cdr3_aa: ASSLTAGDVDTQY
v_call: TRBV11-3
j_call: TRBJ2-3
clone_size: -

cdr3_aa: ASSKAGTEAF
v_call: TRBV21-1
j_call: TRBJ1-1
clone_size: few

cdr3_aa: ASSQDRLATENEQF
v_call: TRBV4-2
j_call: TRBJ2-1
clone_size: -

cdr3_aa: ASSFSPPVNQPQH
v_call: TRBV28
j_call: TRBJ1-5
clone_size: -

cdr3_aa: ASSTDLQETQY
v_call: TRBV7-9
j_call: TRBJ2-5
clone_size: few

cdr3_aa: ASSEGASGRPDTQY
v_call: TRBV2
j_call: TRBJ2-3
clone_size: -

cdr3_aa: ATSREGAGAISEQY
v_call: TRBV15
j_call: TRBJ2-7
clone_size: -

cdr3_aa: ASSLGDSLSGANVLT
v_call: TRBV19
j_call: TRBJ2-6
clone_size: -

cdr3_aa: ASTRAGGSIVEQF
v_call: TRBV19
j_call: TRBJ2-1
clone_size: -

cdr3_aa: ASSPHWSSYNEQF
v_call: TRBV14
j_call: TRBJ2-1
clone_size: -